The clone carrying this T cell receptor beta chain was observed once. This record comes from a study of Ad26.COV2.S vaccination and SARS-CoV-2 variants. Germline CDR1 MGHRA, CDR2 YSYEKL. The CDR3 extends over 16 amino acids. The ends lost 7 bases at V and 4 bases at J; junction bases unmatched: 13. The repertoire was sequenced with immunoSEQ multiplex PCR; TCRdb's copy has only in-frame clones and lacks some. The sample has 350,000 to 450,000 clones; 70% to 90% are singletons. Treatment of the sample: 15 to 20 received Ad26.COV2.S at low or high dose, single or two shots; several received placebo; per-sample allocation not given. Day 63 after the first injection of vaccine or placebo was the sampling time.

The source material was peripheral blood, sampled in a trial of Ad26.COV2.S vaccine versus placebo. V and J are TRBV4-1 and TRBJ2-3; 8 bases line up with TRBD2. The source is a person aged 18-60 years who received the Ad26.COV2.S COVID-19 vaccine or a placebo. CDR3 in amino acids: CASTRWGGRRADTQYF. The CDR3 coding sequence is TGCGCCAGCACCCGGTGGGGCGGGAGGCGTGCAGATACGCAGTATTTT.